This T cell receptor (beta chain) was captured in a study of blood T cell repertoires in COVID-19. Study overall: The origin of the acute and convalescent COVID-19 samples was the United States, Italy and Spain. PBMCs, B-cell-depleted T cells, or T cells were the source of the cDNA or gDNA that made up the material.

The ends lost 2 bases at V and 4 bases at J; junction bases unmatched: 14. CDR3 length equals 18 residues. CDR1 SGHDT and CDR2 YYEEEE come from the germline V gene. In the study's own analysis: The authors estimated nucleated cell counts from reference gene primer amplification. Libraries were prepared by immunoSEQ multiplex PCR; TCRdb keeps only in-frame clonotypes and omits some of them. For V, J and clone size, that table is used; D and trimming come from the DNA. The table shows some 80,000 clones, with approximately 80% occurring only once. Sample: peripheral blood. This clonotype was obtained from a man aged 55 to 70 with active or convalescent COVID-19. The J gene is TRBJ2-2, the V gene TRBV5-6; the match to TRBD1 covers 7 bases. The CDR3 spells CASSFRWTRGRVTGELFF. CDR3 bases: TGTGCCAGCAGCTTTAGGTGGACGAGGGGGCGCGTCACCGGGGAGCTGTTTTTT.